These 29 T cell receptor beta chains originate from one sample sequenced in a study of cytomegalovirus exposure and HLA in healthy donors (dated by TCRdb to the late 2010s). Libraries were made using the immunoSEQ multiplex PCR assay. For the multiplex PCR, a mixture combining 60 forward primers for TCR Vbeta segments and 13 reverse primers for TCR Jbeta segments was used. TCRdb took this table from immuneACCESS and kept in-frame rearrangements with V and J called. Such tables lack part of the clones; where checked against another copy, unresolved V genes explain under half of the gap, and the rest is unexplained. The sample includes some 200,000 clones, with 85% to 90% observed a single time. The top ten clonotypes cover about 1% of the sample. Input material: PBMCs. Receptors were obtained from a young woman in good health and CMV-seronegative.

The V and J genes are TRBV2 and TRBJ2-7, with 10 positions matching TRBD1. The germline gives CDR1 SNHLY, CDR2 FYNNEI. J was trimmed by 6 bases and V by 6 bases; bases with no gene match: 5. CDR3 size: 13 residues. DNA for the CDR3: TGTGCCAGCAGATCAGGGGACAGGGGCGAGCAGTACTTC. Its protein product is CASRSGDRGEQYF. Full variable domain (remainder filled in from reference TRBV2 and TRBJ2-7): EPEVTQTPSHQVTQMGQEVILRCVPISNHLYFYWYRQILGQKVEFLVSFYNNEISEKSEIFDDQFSVERPDGSNFTLKIRSTKLEDSAMYFCASRSGDRGEQYFGPGTRLTVT.

The rearrangement uses TRBV7-6 and TRBJ2-1; D possibly corresponds to TRBD2 (6 bases). This CDR3 is 15 amino acids long. Germline-derived CDR1 and CDR2 are SGHVS and FNYEAQ. The ends were cut back, 4 bases at V and 6 bases at J, with 16 bases in the middle. The CDR3 sequence is CASSSPGGTSNEQFF. In nucleotides, the CDR3 is TGTGCCAGCAGCTCCCCTGGGGGGACCAGCAATGAGCAGTTCTTC.

The chain recombines TRBV27 with TRBJ2-7, with D perhaps TRBD2 (5 bases). The CDR3 has 14 amino acids. V dropped 3 bases and J dropped 3 bases, with 12 bases sitting between them. Germline CDR1 is MNHEY and CDR2 is SMNVEV (reference sequence). The CDR3 region is CASSFRSGYYEQYF. The CDR3 DNA reads TGTGCCAGCAGTTTTAGAAGCGGTTACTACGAGCAGTACTTC.

The chain carries TRBV4-3 and TRBJ2-5; possible D gene TRBD1, 6 bases. Looked up from germline, CDR1 is LGHNA and CDR2 is YSLEER. The CDR3 sequence is 16 residues long. Trimming removed 1 base from V and 3 bases from J, with 15 bases in between. CDR3 nucleotides: TGCGCCAGCAGCCAAGTTTGGGGGCTAGAGGAAGAGACCCAGTACTTC. Residues: CASSQVWGLEEETQYF.

This chain uses TRBV13 with TRBJ1-5; 7 bases are a match to TRBD1. The CDR3 runs to 14 residues. Germline V gives CDR1 PRHDT, CDR2 FYEKMQ (reference sequence). With V trimmed by 6 bases and J by 4 bases, 6 bases remained unmatched. The CDR3 DNA follows: TGTGCCAGCAGTTACAGGGGTTCAAATCAGCCCCAGCATTTT. Its protein product is CASSYRGSNQPQHF.

This clone has more than one count but fewer than ten. The rearrangement uses TRBV5-6 and TRBJ2-7, with 10 bases fitting TRBD2. Germline V gives CDR1 SGHDT, CDR2 YYEEEE. This CDR3 is 17 amino acids long. V shed 4 bases and J 2 bases; nucleotides not matched to a gene: 12. The CDR3 spells CASSRMDGLAAAYEQYF. The CDR3 DNA reads TGTGCCAGCAGCCGAATGGATGGACTAGCGGCTGCCTACGAGCAGTACTTC.

The genes are TRBV5-5 and TRBJ1-4; D unclear. V was trimmed by 0 bases and J by 7 bases, leaving 13 bases between them. The length of the CDR3 is 15 residues. CDR1 and CDR2 (germline): SGHKS, YYEKEE (reference sequence). DNA of the CDR3: TGTGCCAGCAGCTTGGAGGGAGTTCGGGTTGAAAAACTGTTTTTT. Its protein is CASSLEGVRVEKLFF.

This rearrangement joins TRBV7-5 to TRBJ1-1; the DNA was not used to check the table's D call, TRBD1. TRBV7-5 is described as a pseudogene. The CDR3 length is 14 residues. CDR3 nucleotides: TGTGCCAGAAGCATCAGGGATAGGAACACTGAAGCTTTCTTT. Amino acid sequence: CARSIRDRNTEAFF.

This chain joins TRBV5-8 and TRBJ2-7; TRBD1 agrees at 11 bases. V was pared by 5 bases and J by 5 bases, with 6 bases of the junction left unmatched. CDR1 SGHTS and CDR2 YDEGEE come from the germline V gene. There are 14 residues in the CDR3. CDR3 loop: CASRGWTGGHEQYF. Written as DNA, the CDR3 is TGTGCCAGCAGGGGCTGGACAGGGGGCCACGAGCAGTACTTC.

The J gene is TRBJ2-5, the V gene TRBV11-2; D is unresolved. V lost 1 base and J lost 2, with 11 bases in between. The germline gives CDR1 SGHAT, CDR2 FQNNGV. There are 15 residues in the CDR3. The CDR3 sequence: CASSLVFRVQETQYF. The CDR3 nucleotides read TGTGCCAGCAGCTTAGTTTTCCGTGTTCAAGAGACCCAGTACTTC.

This chain connects TRBV7-8 to TRBJ2-7; possible D gene TRBD2, 6 bases. Trimming removed 4 bases at V and 3 bases at J, with 28 bases between. Germline V gives CDR1 SGHVS, CDR2 FQNEAQ. The CDR3 loop spans 19 amino acids. CDR3 bases: TGTGCCAGCAGCTCCCACCGAGAGGTAGCTCTAGCGATCTACTACGAGCAGTACTTC. It codes for CASSSHREVALAIYYEQYF.

V usage is TRBV5-1 and J usage is TRBJ1-1, with 10 bases that match TRBD1. The CDR3 runs to 14 residues. Germline V gene lookup returns CDR1 SGHRS and CDR2 YFSETQ. The ends lost 5 bases at V and 3 bases at J; junction bases unmatched: 4. Here the CDR3 DNA reads TGCGCCAGCAGAGAAGGGACAGGGGACACTGAAGCTTTCTTT. Translation: CASREGTGDTEAFF.

The rearrangement uses TRBV5-5 and TRBJ2-1; 8 bases are a match to TRBD2. Trimming removed 0 bases from V and 9 bases from J; junction bases left unmatched: 17. The CDR3 is 18 amino acids. Germline V lookup: CDR1 SGHKS, CDR2 YYEKEE (reference sequence). The CDR3 nucleotides read TGTGCCAGCAGCTTGGGAAATTCGAGGACTAGCTGGCCCAGTGAGCAGTTCTTC. Translation: CASSLGNSRTSWPSEQFF.

The rearrangement joins TRBV11-2 to TRBJ2-4, with D perhaps matching TRBD2 (6 bases). V was trimmed by 4 bases and J by 7 bases, leaving 23 bases between them. The CDR3 sequence is 17 residues long. The germline V gene encodes CDR1 SGHAT and CDR2 FQNNGV. In nucleotides, the CDR3 is TGTGCCAGCAGCTACCTTCCCAGGACTAATTTTTTTAACATTCAGTACTTC. Its protein product is CASSYLPRTNFFNIQYF.

The V call is TRBV9, the J call TRBJ1-1, with 8 bases fitting TRBD1. This CDR3 is built from 14 residues. Germline lookup yields CDR1 SGDLS and CDR2 YYNGEE. The V and J ends lost 2 bases and 5 bases, in that order; junction bases with no gene match: 5. CDR3 in amino acids: CASSVLDRATEAFF. The CDR3 DNA is TGTGCCAGCAGCGTCCTGGACAGGGCTACTGAAGCTTTCTTT. Together with reference TRBV9 and TRBJ1-1, the CDR3 gives the full variable domain: DSGVTQTPKHLITATGQRVTLRCSPRSGDLSVYWYQQSLDQGLQFLIQYYNGEERAKGNILERFSAQQFPDLHSELNLSSLELGDSALYFCASSVLDRATEAFFGQGTRLTVV.

The genes are TRBV5-1 and TRBJ2-7; 10 nucleotides line up with TRBD1. V trimming: 1 base; J trimming: 3 bases; junction bases outside the gene matches: 4. The germline gives CDR1 SGHRS, CDR2 YFSETQ. This CDR3 spans 15 amino acids. This CDR3 is CASSLLGQGLYEQYF. CDR3 nucleotide sequence: TGCGCCAGCAGCTTGTTGGGACAGGGGCTCTACGAGCAGTACTTC.

This chain connects TRBV7-9 to TRBJ1-3; D is unresolved. Trimming shortened V by 6 bases and J by 4 bases, and 19 bases separated the two germline ends. The V gene's germline CDR1 is SEHNR and CDR2 FQNEAQ (reference sequence). The CDR3 contains 16 residues. The CDR3 DNA is TGTGCCAGCAGAATTGGAGATCACTTCTTGGGAAACACCATATATTTT. The encoded protein is CASRIGDHFLGNTIYF.

The V and J genes are TRBV6-6 and TRBJ2-7, with a tentative D call TRBD1 (6 bases). Germline V gene lookup returns CDR1 MNHNY and CDR2 SVGAGI (reference sequence). The germline V and J ends were trimmed by 2 bases and 2 bases, with 13 bases remaining between them. The CDR3 is 15 residues long. CDR3 bases: TGTGCCAGCAGTTACACAGCCAGGGGCACCTACGAGCAGTACTTC. The encoded protein is CASSYTARGTYEQYF.

Comment on this clone: The sample holds other DNA sequences that translate to the same CDR3. The chain has TRBV10-1 and TRBJ2-7; 7 nucleotides line up with TRBD1. The germline V gene has CDR1 WNHNN and CDR2 SYGVQD (reference sequence). This CDR3 has 14 amino acids. V lost 1 base and J lost 1; bases outside the gene matches: 1. The CDR3 loop reads CASSEWDSSYEQYF. The CDR3 region has the DNA TGCGCCAGCAGTGAGTGGGACAGTTCCTACGAGCAGTACTTC.

V gene TRBV7-9 combines with J gene TRBJ2-1, with D perhaps matching TRBD2 (5 bases). CDR1 is SEHNR, CDR2 FQNEAQ, per germline (reference sequence). V was trimmed by 6 bases and J by 0 bases, leaving 24 bases between them. CDR3 size: 19 residues. The CDR3: CASSGQPRGRFSSYNEQFF. CDR3 in DNA: TGTGCCAGCAGTGGGCAGCCCCGCGGGCGGTTTAGCTCCTACAATGAGCAGTTCTTC.

The V and J genes are TRBV7-8 and TRBJ1-6, with 9 positions matching TRBD1. Losses at the gene ends were 0 bases for V and 7 bases for J; bases not matched to a gene: 1. The CDR3 length is 15 residues. Germline V lookup: CDR1 SGHVS, CDR2 FQNEAQ. CDR3 sequence: CASSLAGQGNSPLHF. The CDR3 region has the DNA TGTGCCAGCAGCTTAGCCGGACAGGGGAATTCACCCCTCCACTTT.

The chain has TRBV5-3 and TRBJ2-1, with D perhaps matching TRBD2 (5 bases). TRBV5-3 is flagged as an ORF with uncertain function. V dropped 1 base and J dropped 5 bases, with 7 bases sitting between them. The CDR3 extends over 13 amino acids. The CDR3 DNA follows: TGTGCCAGAAGCTTGTTGGAGGACAATGAGCAGTTCTTC. Amino acid sequence: CARSLLEDNEQFF.

The chain uses TRBV5-1 and TRBJ1-4; 11 bases align to TRBD1. The ends lost 1 base at V and 2 bases at J; junction bases unmatched: 4. CDR3 length: 17 amino acids. Germline V CDR1 and CDR2: SGHRS, YFSETQ. CDR3 DNA: TGCGCCAGCAGCTTGATGGGACAGGGGGTTACTAATGAAAAACTGTTTTTT. Its protein is CASSLMGQGVTNEKLFF. The full variable domain, completed using reference TRBV5-1 and TRBJ1-4, is KAGVTQTPRYLIKTRGQQVTLSCSPISGHRSVSWYQQTPGQGLQFLFEYFSETQRNKGNFPGRFSGRQFSNSRSEMNVSTLELGDSALYLCASSLMGQGVTNEKLFFGSGTQLSVL.

The V gene is TRBV11-2, the J gene TRBJ2-1, with 7 bases fitting TRBD2. Germline V gene data show CDR1 as SGHAT and CDR2 as FQNNGV. The CDR3 runs to 16 residues. J lost 9 bases, V lost 3 bases, and 14 bases had no gene match. This CDR3 reads CASSLRFERDGREQFF. In nucleotides, the CDR3 is TGTGCCAGCAGCTTGAGGTTCGAGCGGGACGGGCGTGAGCAGTTCTTC.

This chain's CDR3 is CASSQVGVDGYTF. Written as DNA, the CDR3 is TGCGCCAGCAGCCAGGTCGGTGTAGATGGCTACACCTTC. This chain connects TRBV4-3 to TRBJ1-2; D is uncertain. V was shortened by 3 bases and J by 6 bases, with 11 bases between the two germline ends. The CDR3 is 13 amino acids. Per germline, CDR1 LGHNA and CDR2 YSLEER.

This rearrangement joins TRBV19 to TRBJ1-6; D not certain. The CDR3 runs 14 residues. Germline V gives CDR1 LNHDA, CDR2 SQIVND (reference sequence). Trimming stripped 2 bases from V and 1 base from J, with 3 bases between. The DNA for the CDR3 is TGTGCCAGTAGTATACAGTCCTATAATTCACCCCTCCACTTT. This translates into CASSIQSYNSPLHF.

This rearrangement joins TRBV9 to TRBJ2-2; TRBD2 aligns across 8 bases. The ends lost 4 bases at V and 10 bases at J; junction bases unmatched: 18. Germline CDR1 and CDR2: SGDLS and YYNGEE. This CDR3 is 17 amino acids long. As DNA, the CDR3 is TGTGCCAGCAGCTTTCACCCCCCAGGACTAGCAGTCGAGGAGCTGTTTTTT. Translated: CASSFHPPGLAVEELFF.

This chain connects TRBV18 to TRBJ2-3; TRBD1 aligns across 11 bases. The V gene end was trimmed by 3 bases and the J gene end by 0 bases; junction bases not matched to a gene: 5. Germline V gives CDR1 KGHSH, CDR2 LQKENI. CDR3 length equals 17 residues. The CDR3 protein is CASSPTGTGGSTDTQYF. As DNA, the CDR3 is TGTGCCAGCTCACCGACCGGGACAGGGGGAAGCACAGATACGCAGTATTTT.

This sequence joins TRBV5-1 and TRBJ2-3, with 16 bases aligning to TRBD2. Trimming removed 4 bases from V and 1 base from J; junction bases left unmatched: 6. The germline V gene has CDR1 SGHRS and CDR2 YFSETQ. The CDR3 runs to 18 residues. CDR3 amino acids: CASSLLGTSGGGTDTQYF. The CDR3 DNA follows: TGCGCCAGCAGCCTACTCGGGACTAGCGGGGGGGGCACAGATACGCAGTATTTT.